This T cell receptor (beta chain) was retrieved from a study of blood T cells in healthy people across ages. Overall study results and limits: From one million sequenced T cells, diversity estimates were lower bounds. CMV status of donors was unknown, possibly confounding expanded clonotype changes.

Germline CDR1 is SQVTM and CDR2 is ANQGSEA. V lost 4 bases, J lost 6 bases, and 10 bases lay in between. The CDR3 length is 11 residues. This clonotype was seen more than once but under ten times. Antigen: not known. The authors ran a second PCR of about 6 to 11 cycles using a sample-barcoded 5' primer and a J-beta primer mix. The yield of each sample was at least 2.5 million CDR3-containing paired-end reads. MiXCR, run by TCRdb on the 5' RACE reads, gives a single entry per CDR3 protein. The repertoire holds some 760,000 distinct CDR3 sequences, 25% seen once, with more than 7.5% in the top ten. The same sample was also used in a study of T cells of mothers and their children.

Input material: blood. The chain employs TRBV29-1 and TRBJ2-7; D is uncertain. The receptor was isolated from a boy younger than 18 in good health. The CDR3 sequence: CSVASDGEQYF. DNA of the CDR3: TGCAGCGTTGCCAGCGACGGCGAGCAGTACTTC.